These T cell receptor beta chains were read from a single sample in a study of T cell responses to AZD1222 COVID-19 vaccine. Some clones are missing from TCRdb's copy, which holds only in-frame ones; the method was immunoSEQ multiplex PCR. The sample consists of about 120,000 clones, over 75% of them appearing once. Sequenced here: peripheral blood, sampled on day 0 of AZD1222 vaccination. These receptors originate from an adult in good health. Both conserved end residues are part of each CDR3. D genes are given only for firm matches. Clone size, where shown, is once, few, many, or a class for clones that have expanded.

cdr3_nt: TGCAGCGTGGACAGGGGAGGGACTGAGCAGTTCTTC
cdr3_aa: CSVDRGGTEQFF
j_call: TRBJ2-1
v_call: TRBV29-1
d_call: TRBD1
clone_size: NA

cdr3_nt: TGTGCCAGCAGTCTTACCGGGACAGGGTACGACGAGCAGTACTTC
cdr3_aa: CASSLTGTGYDEQYF
j_call: TRBJ2-7
v_call: TRBV28
d_call: TRBD1
clone_size: NA

cdr3_nt: TGTGCCAGCAGTTACAGTAGCAATCAGCCCCAGCATTTT
cdr3_aa: CASSYSSNQPQHF
j_call: TRBJ1-5
v_call: TRBV27
d_call: NA
clone_size: NA

cdr3_nt: TGTGCCAGCAGCTCCCCCAGCGGGGGGGCCGAGACCCAGTACTTC
cdr3_aa: CASSSPSGGAETQYF
j_call: TRBJ2-5
v_call: TRBV7-6
d_call: TRBD2
clone_size: NA

cdr3_nt: TGCGCCAGCAGTCTCACAGGGGAAGCGACCCAGTACTTC
cdr3_aa: CASSLTGEATQYF
j_call: TRBJ2-5
v_call: TRBV5-1
d_call: TRBD1
clone_size: NA

cdr3_nt: TGTGCCAGCAGCTCGCCCCCGGGAGGGCAGAATGAGCAGTTCTTC
cdr3_aa: CASSSPPGGQNEQFF
j_call: TRBJ2-1
v_call: TRBV5-6
d_call: TRBD2
clone_size: NA

cdr3_nt: TGTGCCAGCAGTTCCAGGGGGTGGGGTGAAAAACTGTTTTTT
cdr3_aa: CASSSRGWGEKLFF
j_call: TRBJ1-4
v_call: TRBV6-5
d_call: TRBD1
clone_size: NA

cdr3_nt: TGCGCCAGCAGCCTGGGGACAGGGGGCGCAAGGGATGAAAAACTGTTTTTT
cdr3_aa: CASSLGTGGARDEKLFF
j_call: TRBJ1-4
v_call: TRBV5-1
d_call: TRBD1
clone_size: NA

cdr3_nt: TGTGCCAGCAGCTTACATGAGGGTTCCTCCTACGAGCAGTACTTC
cdr3_aa: CASSLHEGSSYEQYF
j_call: TRBJ2-7
v_call: TRBV7-9
d_call: NA
clone_size: NA

cdr3_nt: TGTGCCAGCAGCCAGAGGGCCTACTGGGGAGGGCGGAACGAGCAGTACTTC
cdr3_aa: CASSQRAYWGGRNEQYF
j_call: TRBJ2-7
v_call: TRBV11-2
d_call: TRBD2
clone_size: NA

cdr3_nt: TGTGCCAGCAGCTTAGGGGGACAGGTGAACACTGAAGCTTTCTTT
cdr3_aa: CASSLGGQVNTEAFF
j_call: TRBJ1-1
v_call: TRBV11-3
d_call: TRBD1
clone_size: NA

cdr3_nt: TGCGCCAGCAGCCTCACCCTGGGGGAGACCCAGTACTTC
cdr3_aa: CASSLTLGETQYF
j_call: TRBJ2-5
v_call: TRBV4-1
d_call: NA
clone_size: NA

cdr3_nt: TGTGCCAGCAGCTTGGCCGGGACACACTCTGGGGCCAACGTCCTGACTTTC
cdr3_aa: CASSLAGTHSGANVLTF
j_call: TRBJ2-6
v_call: TRBV5-4
d_call: NA
clone_size: NA

cdr3_nt: TGTGCCAGCAGCCAAGATCGGGAGGTCGGTTACAATGAGCAGTTCTTC
cdr3_aa: CASSQDREVGYNEQFF
j_call: TRBJ2-1
v_call: TRBV14
d_call: TRBD2
clone_size: NA

cdr3_nt: TGTGCCAGCAGGGAAGCGGGAGGGACCTACAATGAGCAGTTCTTC
cdr3_aa: CASREAGGTYNEQFF
j_call: TRBJ2-1
v_call: TRBV2
d_call: TRBD2
clone_size: NA

cdr3_nt: TGTGCCATCAGCATAAAAGAGACCCAGTACTTC
cdr3_aa: CAISIKETQYF
j_call: TRBJ2-5
v_call: TRBV10-3
d_call: NA
clone_size: NA

cdr3_nt: TGTGCCAGCAGGAAGGGGCAGGTTACTGAAGCTTTCTTT
cdr3_aa: CASRKGQVTEAFF
j_call: TRBJ1-1
v_call: TRBV12-3/TRBV12-4
d_call: NA
clone_size: NA

cdr3_nt: TGTGCCAGCAGTTTTTCCCAAGAGACCCAGTACTTC
cdr3_aa: CASSFSQETQYF
j_call: TRBJ2-5
v_call: TRBV5-4
d_call: NA
clone_size: NA

cdr3_nt: TGTGCCAGCAGTGAAACAGGAGCGAACGAGCAGTACTTC
cdr3_aa: CASSETGANEQYF
j_call: TRBJ2-7
v_call: TRBV6-1
d_call: NA
clone_size: NA

cdr3_nt: TGTGCCATCAGTGCGGACCATCGCCGTGGCGAGCAGTACTTC
cdr3_aa: CAISADHRRGEQYF
j_call: TRBJ2-7
v_call: TRBV10-3
d_call: NA
clone_size: NA

cdr3_nt: TGTGCCAGCAGTTTAGTTGGCGGAGGATTCTACGAGCAGTACTTC
cdr3_aa: CASSLVGGGFYEQYF
j_call: TRBJ2-7
v_call: TRBV27
d_call: NA
clone_size: NA

cdr3_nt: TGTGCTAGTGGTTTCAACGAGCAGTACTTC
cdr3_aa: CASGFNEQYF
j_call: TRBJ2-7
v_call: TRBV12-5
d_call: NA
clone_size: NA

cdr3_nt: TGTGCCAGCAGCTTGGGGTATGGCTACACCTTC
cdr3_aa: CASSLGYGYTF
j_call: TRBJ1-2
v_call: TRBV11-2
d_call: NA
clone_size: once

cdr3_nt: TGCGCCAGCATGAAAAGACCTCCCACCCCCCGCTCCTACAATGAGCAGTTCTTC
cdr3_aa: CASMKRPPTPRSYNEQFF
j_call: TRBJ2-1
v_call: TRBV5-1
d_call: NA
clone_size: NA

cdr3_nt: TGTGCCAGCAGCTTAGGGGGGGACATCCGGGAGACCCAGTACTTC
cdr3_aa: CASSLGGDIRETQYF
j_call: TRBJ2-5
v_call: TRBV7-2
d_call: NA
clone_size: few

cdr3_nt: TGTGCCAGCAGCCAAAGTGGGTCGGGACAGGGGGCGGTCAATGAGCAGTTCTTC
cdr3_aa: CASSQSGSGQGAVNEQFF
j_call: TRBJ2-1
v_call: TRBV9
d_call: TRBD1
clone_size: NA